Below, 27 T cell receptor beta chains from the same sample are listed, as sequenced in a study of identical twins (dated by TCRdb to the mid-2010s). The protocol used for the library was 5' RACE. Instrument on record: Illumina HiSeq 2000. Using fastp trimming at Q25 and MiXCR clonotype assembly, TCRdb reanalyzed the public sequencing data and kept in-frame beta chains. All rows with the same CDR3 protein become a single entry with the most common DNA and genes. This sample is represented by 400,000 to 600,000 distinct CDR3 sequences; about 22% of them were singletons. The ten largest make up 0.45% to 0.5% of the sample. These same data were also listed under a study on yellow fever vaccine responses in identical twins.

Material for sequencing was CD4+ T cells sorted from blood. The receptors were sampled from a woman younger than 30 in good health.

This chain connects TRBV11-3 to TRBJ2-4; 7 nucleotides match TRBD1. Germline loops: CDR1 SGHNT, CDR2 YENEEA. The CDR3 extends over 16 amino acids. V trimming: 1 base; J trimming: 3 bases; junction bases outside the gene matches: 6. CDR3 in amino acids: CASSLGGQRIKNIQYF. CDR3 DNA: TGTGCCAGCAGCTTAGGGGGACAGAGGATCAAAAACATTCAGTACTTC.

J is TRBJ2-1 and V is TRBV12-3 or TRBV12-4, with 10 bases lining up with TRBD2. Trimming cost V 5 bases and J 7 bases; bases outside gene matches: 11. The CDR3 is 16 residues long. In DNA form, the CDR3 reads TGTGCCAGCAGTCCTCGAGGAGCGGGAGGGTGGAATGAGCAGTTCTTC. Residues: CASSPRGAGGWNEQFF.

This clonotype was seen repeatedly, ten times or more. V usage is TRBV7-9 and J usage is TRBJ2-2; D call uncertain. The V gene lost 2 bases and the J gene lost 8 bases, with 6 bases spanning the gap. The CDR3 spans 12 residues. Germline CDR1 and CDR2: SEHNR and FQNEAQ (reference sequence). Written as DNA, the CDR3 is TGTGCCAGCAGCTTAACGGAGGGGGAGCTGTTTTTT. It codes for CASSLTEGELFF. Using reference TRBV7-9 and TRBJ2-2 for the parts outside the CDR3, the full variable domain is DTGVSQNPRHKITKRGQNVTFRCDPISEHNRLYWYRQTLGQGPEFLTYFQNEAQLEKSRLLSDRFSAERPKGSFSTLEIQRTEQGDSAMYLCASSLTEGELFFGEGSRLTVL.

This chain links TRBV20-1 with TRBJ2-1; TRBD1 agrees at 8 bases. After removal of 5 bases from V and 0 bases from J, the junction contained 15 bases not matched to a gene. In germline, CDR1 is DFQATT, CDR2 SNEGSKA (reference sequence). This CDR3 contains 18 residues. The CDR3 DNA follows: TGCAGTGCTTCCGGACAGGGAAAGAATTCGAGCTCCTACAATGAGCAGTTCTTC. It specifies CSASGQGKNSSSYNEQFF.

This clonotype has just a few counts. CDR3 sequence reads: CATSRGSPRDGELFF. For the CDR3, the DNA is TGTGCCACCAGCAGAGGTTCCCCCCGCGACGGGGAGCTGTTTTTT. V and J are TRBV15 and TRBJ2-2, with D uncertain. CDR1 is LNHNV, CDR2 YYDKDF, per germline (reference sequence). Trimming removed 1 base from V and 7 bases from J, with 13 bases in between. There are 15 residues in the CDR3.

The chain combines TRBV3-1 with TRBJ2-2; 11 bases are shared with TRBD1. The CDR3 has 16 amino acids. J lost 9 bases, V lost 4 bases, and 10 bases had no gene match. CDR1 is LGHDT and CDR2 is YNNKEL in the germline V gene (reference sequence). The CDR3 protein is CASSREGQGAQWELFF. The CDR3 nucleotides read TGTGCCAGCAGCCGAGAAGGACAGGGGGCGCAGTGGGAGCTGTTTTTT.

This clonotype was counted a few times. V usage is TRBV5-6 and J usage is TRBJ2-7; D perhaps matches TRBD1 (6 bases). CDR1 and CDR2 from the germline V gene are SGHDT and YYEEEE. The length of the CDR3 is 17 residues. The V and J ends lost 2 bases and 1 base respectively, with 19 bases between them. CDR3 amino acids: CASSFRATGIGSYEQYV. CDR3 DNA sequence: TGTGCCAGCAGCTTCAGAGCCACAGGGATTGGGTCCTACGAGCAGTACGTC.

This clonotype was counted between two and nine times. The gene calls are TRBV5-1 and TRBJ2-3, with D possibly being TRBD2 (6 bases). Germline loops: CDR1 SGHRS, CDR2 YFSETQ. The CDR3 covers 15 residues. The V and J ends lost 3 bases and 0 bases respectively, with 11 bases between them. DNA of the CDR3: TGCGCCAGCAGCTCCGGGGGACTGAGCACAGATACGCAGTATTTT. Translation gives CASSSGGLSTDTQYF.

The CDR3, as DNA: TGTGCCATCAGTGAGTCCCTGACTAATGAAAAACTGTTTTTT. This translates into CAISESLTNEKLFF. The rearrangement joins TRBV10-3 to TRBJ1-4; D unresolved. There are 14 residues in the CDR3. CDR1 is ENHRY and CDR2 is SYGVKD in the germline V gene. The V end lost 0 bases, the J end lost 2 bases, and 4 bases lay between the germline ends.

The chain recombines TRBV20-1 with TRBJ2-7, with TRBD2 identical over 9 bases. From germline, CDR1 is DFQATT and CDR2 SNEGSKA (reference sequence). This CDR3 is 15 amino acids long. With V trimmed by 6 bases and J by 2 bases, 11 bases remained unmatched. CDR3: CSANTVAGVAYEQYV. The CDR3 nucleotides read TGCAGTGCAAACACCGTAGCGGGGGTGGCCTACGAGCAGTACGTC.

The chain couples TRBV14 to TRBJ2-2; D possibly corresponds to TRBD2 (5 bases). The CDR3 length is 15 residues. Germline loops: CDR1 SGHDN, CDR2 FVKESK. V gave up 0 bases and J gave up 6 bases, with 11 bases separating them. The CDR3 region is CASSQEIGRAGELFF. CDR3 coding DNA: TGTGCCAGCAGCCAAGAGATCGGGCGGGCCGGGGAGCTGTTTTTT.

The CDR3 spells CASSETPQREGLYNEQFF. Written as DNA, the CDR3 is TGTGCCAGCAGCGAAACCCCTCAGCGGGAGGGCCTCTACAATGAGCAGTTCTTC. This sequence joins TRBV9 and TRBJ2-1; 10 positions agree with TRBD2. The V gene end was trimmed by 3 bases and the J gene end by 3 bases; junction bases not matched to a gene: 12. This CDR3 region has 18 residues. CDR1 is SGDLS and CDR2 is YYNGEE in the germline V gene.

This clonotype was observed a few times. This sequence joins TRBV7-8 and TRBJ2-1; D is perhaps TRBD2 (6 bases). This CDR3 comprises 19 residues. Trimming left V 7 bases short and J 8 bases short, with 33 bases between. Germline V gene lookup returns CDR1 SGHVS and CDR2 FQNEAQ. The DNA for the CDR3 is TGTGCCAGCACCCGTCTTGCGGGACGGATCCCGAGGCGGGACGATGAGCAGTTCTTC. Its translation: CASTRLAGRIPRRDDEQFF.

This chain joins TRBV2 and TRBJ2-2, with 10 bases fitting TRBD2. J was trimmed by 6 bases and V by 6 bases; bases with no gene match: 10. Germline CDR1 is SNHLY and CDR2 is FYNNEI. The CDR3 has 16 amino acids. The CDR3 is CASRASSGSGAGELFF. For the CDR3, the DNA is TGTGCCAGCAGAGCCTCTAGCGGGAGTGGGGCCGGGGAGCTGTTTTTT.

The CDR3 spells CASSELTANTGELFF. The CDR3 DNA sequence: TGCGCCAGCAGTGAATTGACAGCGAACACCGGGGAGCTGTTTTTT. The chain recombines TRBV10-1 with TRBJ2-2, with D perhaps TRBD1 (5 bases). CDR1 is WNHNN and CDR2 is SYGVQD in the germline V gene (reference sequence). This CDR3 has 15 residues. V lost 3 bases to trimming and J lost 0 bases, with 8 bases between them.

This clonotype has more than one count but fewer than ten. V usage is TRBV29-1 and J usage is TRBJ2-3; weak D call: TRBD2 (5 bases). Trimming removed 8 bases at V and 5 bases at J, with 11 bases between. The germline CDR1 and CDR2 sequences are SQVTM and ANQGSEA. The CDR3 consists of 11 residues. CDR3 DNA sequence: TGCAGCAACAAGGCGGGAGATACGCAGTATTTT. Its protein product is CSNKAGDTQYF.

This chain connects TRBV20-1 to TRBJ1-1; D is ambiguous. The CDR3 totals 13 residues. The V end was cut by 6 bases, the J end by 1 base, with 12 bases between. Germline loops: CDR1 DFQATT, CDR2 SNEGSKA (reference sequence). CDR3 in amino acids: CSALGAQNTEAFF. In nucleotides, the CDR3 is TGCAGTGCACTAGGTGCTCAGAACACTGAAGCTTTCTTT.

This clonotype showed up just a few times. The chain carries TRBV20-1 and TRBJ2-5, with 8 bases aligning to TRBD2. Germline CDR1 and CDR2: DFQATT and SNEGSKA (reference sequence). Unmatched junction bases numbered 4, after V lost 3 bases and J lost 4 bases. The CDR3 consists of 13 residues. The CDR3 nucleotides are TGCAGTGCTAGGGCGGGAGGTCTAGAGACCCAGTACTTC. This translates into CSARAGGLETQYF.

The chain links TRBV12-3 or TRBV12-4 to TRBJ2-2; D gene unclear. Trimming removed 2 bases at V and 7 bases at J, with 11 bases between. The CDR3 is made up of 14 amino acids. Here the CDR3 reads CASSLWLNIGELFF. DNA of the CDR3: TGTGCCAGCAGTTTATGGCTAAATATCGGGGAGCTGTTTTTT.

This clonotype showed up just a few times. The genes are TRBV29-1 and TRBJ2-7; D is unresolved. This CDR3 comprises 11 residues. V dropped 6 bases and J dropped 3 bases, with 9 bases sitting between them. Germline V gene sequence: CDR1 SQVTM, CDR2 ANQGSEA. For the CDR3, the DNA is TGCAGCGTGGCAGTGGTCTACGAGCAGTACTTC. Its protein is CSVAVVYEQYF.

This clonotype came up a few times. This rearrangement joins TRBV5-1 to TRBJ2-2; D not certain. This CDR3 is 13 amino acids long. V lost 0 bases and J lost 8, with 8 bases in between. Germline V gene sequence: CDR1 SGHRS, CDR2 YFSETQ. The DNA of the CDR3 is TGCGCCAGCAGCTTGGAGTTCCCGGGGGAGCTGTTTTTT. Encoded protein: CASSLEFPGELFF. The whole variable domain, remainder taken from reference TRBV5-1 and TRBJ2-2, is KAGVTQTPRYLIKTRGQQVTLSCSPISGHRSVSWYQQTPGQGLQFLFEYFSETQRNKGNFPGRFSGRQFSNSRSEMNVSTLELGDSALYLCASSLEFPGELFFGEGSRLTVL.

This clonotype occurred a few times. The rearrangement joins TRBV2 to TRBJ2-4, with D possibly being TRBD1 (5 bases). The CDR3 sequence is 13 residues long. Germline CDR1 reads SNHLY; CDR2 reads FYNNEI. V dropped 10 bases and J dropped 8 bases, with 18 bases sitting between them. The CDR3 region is CATSRSGSDIQYF. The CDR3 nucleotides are TGTGCCACCTCTCGGTCAGGGTCCGACATTCAGTACTTC. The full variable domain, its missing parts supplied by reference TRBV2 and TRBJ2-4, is EPEVTQTPSHQVTQMGQEVILRCVPISNHLYFYWYRQILGQKVEFLVSFYNNEISEKSEIFDDQFSVERPDGSNFTLKIRSTKLEDSAMYFCATSRSGSDIQYFGAGTRLSVL.

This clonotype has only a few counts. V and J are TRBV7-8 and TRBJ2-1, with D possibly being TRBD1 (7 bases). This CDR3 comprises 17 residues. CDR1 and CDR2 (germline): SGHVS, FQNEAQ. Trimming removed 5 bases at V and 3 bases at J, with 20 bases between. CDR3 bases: TGTGCCAGCAGCCCCCGGGGGCGGGACAGTTACTACAATGAGCAGTTCTTC. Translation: CASSPRGRDSYYNEQFF.

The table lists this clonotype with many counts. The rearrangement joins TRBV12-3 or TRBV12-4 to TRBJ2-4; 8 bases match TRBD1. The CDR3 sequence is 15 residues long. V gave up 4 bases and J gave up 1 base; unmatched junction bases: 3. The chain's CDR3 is CASSSTGAAKNIQYF. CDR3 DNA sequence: TGTGCCAGCAGTTCGACAGGGGCGGCCAAAAACATTCAGTACTTC.

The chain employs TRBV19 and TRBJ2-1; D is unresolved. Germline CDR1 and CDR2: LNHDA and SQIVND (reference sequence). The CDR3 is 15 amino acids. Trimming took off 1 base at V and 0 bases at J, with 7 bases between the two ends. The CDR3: CASSIADGSYNEQFF. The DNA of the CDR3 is TGTGCCAGTAGTATAGCGGACGGCTCCTACAATGAGCAGTTCTTC.

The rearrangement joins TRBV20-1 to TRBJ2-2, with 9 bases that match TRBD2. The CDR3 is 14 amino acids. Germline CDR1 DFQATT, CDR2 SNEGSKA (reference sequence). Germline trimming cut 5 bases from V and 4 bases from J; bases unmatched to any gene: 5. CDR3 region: CSAFGSGGTGELFF. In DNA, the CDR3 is TGCAGTGCTTTTGGTAGCGGGGGCACCGGGGAGCTGTTTTTT.

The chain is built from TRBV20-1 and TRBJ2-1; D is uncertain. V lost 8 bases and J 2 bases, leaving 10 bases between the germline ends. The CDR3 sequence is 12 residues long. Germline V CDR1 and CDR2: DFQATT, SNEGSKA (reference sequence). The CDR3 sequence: CSHVGTYNEQFF. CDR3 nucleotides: TGCAGTCACGTTGGGACCTACAATGAGCAGTTCTTC.